This paragraph covers one T cell receptor (beta chain) sequence. Its antigen is not identified. Each of the donors had approximately 10 milliliters of peripheral blood drawn into EDTA-treated Vacutainer tubes. These data are taken from a study of blood T cells in healthy people across ages. The CDR3 extends over 17 amino acids. V gave up 3 bases and J gave up 5 bases; unmatched junction bases: 13. Per germline, CDR1 SNHLY and CDR2 FYNNEI. Next came a second PCR, run for about 6 to 12 cycles, which used a sample-barcoded 5' primer along with a J-beta primer mix. TCRdb ran MiXCR on the 5' RACE reads and lists one entry per CDR3 protein. The sample contains around 1,700,000 distinct CDR3 sequences, roughly 30% of which appear only once. Findings and caveats of the study: Since the PBMCs were unsorted, naive and antigen-experienced cells could not be conclusively compared. For the donors, CMV status was unknown and possibly confounded expanded clonotype changes. Per million T cells, the diversity of TCR beta decreased roughly linearly as age advanced.

The V gene is TRBV2, the J gene TRBJ2-7, with 10 nucleotides matching TRBD1. Source material: blood. This TCR was sampled from a woman in her twenties or thirties in good health. DNA for the CDR3: TGTGCCAGCAGTGACGGCGCCGGGACAGGGGATTTGAACGAGCAGTACTTC. It is translated as CASSDGAGTGDLNEQYF. The full variable domain, with the rest looked up from reference TRBV2 and TRBJ2-7, is EPEVTQTPSHQVTQMGQEVILRCVPISNHLYFYWYRQILGQKVEFLVSFYNNEISEKSEIFDDQFSVERPDGSNFTLKIRSTKLEDSAMYFCASSDGAGTGDLNEQYFGPGTRLTVT.